Below, 32 T cell receptor beta chains from the same sample are listed, as sequenced in a study of cytomegalovirus exposure and HLA in healthy donors. The PCR made use of 60 Vbeta and 13 Jbeta primers. Generated by immunoSEQ multiplex PCR, the TCRdb table keeps only in-frame clones and is missing some. The sample carries some 150,000 clones, about 80% recorded once. The sample consisted of PBMCs. These receptors all come from a man aged 35 to 55 in good health and CMV-seropositive.

The chain links TRBV27 to TRBJ1-6; the match to TRBD1 covers 7 bases. Trimming took 5 bases from V and 4 from J; bases not matched to a gene: 5. Germline V gene lookup returns CDR1 MNHEY and CDR2 SMNVEV (reference sequence). There are 15 residues in the CDR3. In DNA, the CDR3 is TGTGCCAGCAGTCTACGACAGGGATATAATTCACCCCTCCACTTT. Protein product: CASSLRQGYNSPLHF.

This sequence joins TRBV27 and TRBJ2-7; maybe TRBD2 (6 bases). The CDR3 spans 13 residues. V lost 6 bases to trimming and J lost 3 bases, with 12 bases between them. CDR1 and CDR2 (germline): MNHEY, SMNVEV (reference sequence). The CDR3 nucleotides are TGTGCCAGCAGGCGAATAGCGGACTACGAGCAGTACTTC. Translated, it gives CASRRIADYEQYF.

The V gene is TRBV5-4, the J gene TRBJ1-2; TRBD1 might be the D (6 bases). The germline gives CDR1 SGHNT, CDR2 YYREEE (reference sequence). V was pared by 4 bases and J by 4 bases, with 14 bases between. The CDR3 covers 14 residues. The CDR3 nucleotides are TGTGCCAGCAGCCCCGGACAGCTCCTCTATGGCTACACCTTC. Translated, it gives CASSPGQLLYGYTF.

The genes are TRBV29-1 and TRBJ1-1; perhaps TRBD1 as D (6 bases). The germline V gene encodes CDR1 SQVTM and CDR2 ANQGSEA. V was cut by 6 bases and J by 4 bases, with 12 bases left in between. The CDR3 length is 12 residues. Written as DNA, the CDR3 is TGCAGCGTCCCAGGGGTTGTCACTGAAGCTTTCTTT. It encodes CSVPGVVTEAFF.

With regard to this clone: Other nucleotide sequences from this sample produce the same CDR3. V gene TRBV6-5 combines with J gene TRBJ1-1, with D tentatively TRBD1 (6 bases). Per germline, CDR1 MNHEY and CDR2 SVGAGI. Trimming pared 6 bases from V and 1 base from J, leaving 12 bases between. The CDR3 is 14 residues long. CDR3 region: CASSLRGGNTEAFF. The CDR3 nucleotides are TGTGCCAGCAGCCTGAGGGGGGGGAACACTGAAGCTTTCTTT.

This clone was counted between two and nine times. The chain joins TRBV28 to TRBJ2-7; TRBD2 agrees at 7 bases. The CDR3 totals 15 residues. V shed 6 bases and J 0 bases; nucleotides not matched to a gene: 8. Per the germline V gene, CDR1 is MDHEN and CDR2 is SYDVKM. This chain's CDR3 is CASSYGGGSSYEQYF. The CDR3 bases are TGTGCCAGCAGCTATGGGGGAGGGAGCTCCTACGAGCAGTACTTC.

V is TRBV27 and J is TRBJ2-3, with a possible D match to TRBD2 (5 bases). The CDR3 runs 15 residues. V lost 5 bases to trimming and J lost 5 bases, with 17 bases between them. Germline-derived CDR1 and CDR2 are MNHEY and SMNVEV (reference sequence). In nucleotides, the CDR3 is TGTGCCAGCAGTGTCATACGGGGTCTAAAAGATACGCAGTATTTT. Its protein is CASSVIRGLKDTQYF.

This chain connects TRBV4-3 to TRBJ2-5, with a possible D match to TRBD1 (5 bases). Between the trimmed V and J ends, which lost 0 bases and 1 base, there was a span of 6 bases. Germline loops: CDR1 LGHNA, CDR2 YSLEER. CDR3 length: 14 amino acids. As DNA, the CDR3 is TGCGCCAGCAGCCAAGACAGGGTCCAAGAGACCCAGTACTTC. It translates to CASSQDRVQETQYF.

The V and J genes are TRBV7-9 and TRBJ1-1, with D perhaps TRBD1 (5 bases). This CDR3 is 14 amino acids long. V gave up 4 bases and J gave up 9 bases, with 18 bases separating them. CDR1 and CDR2 from the germline V gene are SEHNR and FQNEAQ (reference sequence). CDR3 amino acids: CASSSVTGPKKAFF. The CDR3 bases are TGTGCCAGCAGCTCCGTAACAGGACCAAAGAAAGCTTTCTTT.

This clone came up a few times. The CDR3 region is CASSQEFPSIQYF. The CDR3 DNA is TGCGCCAGCAGCCAAGAGTTTCCTAGCATTCAGTACTTC. The chain is built from TRBV4-3 and TRBJ2-4; D remains ambiguous. This CDR3 has 13 amino acids. The germline gives CDR1 LGHNA, CDR2 YSLEER. Trimming took off 0 bases at V and 9 bases at J, with 9 bases between the two ends.

The rearrangement joins TRBV5-4 to TRBJ1-2, with D possibly TRBD1 on 6 matching bases. Germline-derived CDR1 and CDR2 are SGHNT and YYREEE (reference sequence). V lost 0 bases and J 2 bases, leaving 8 bases between the germline ends. This CDR3 has 14 residues. This CDR3 reads CASSLGGGNYGYTF. In DNA form, the CDR3 reads TGTGCCAGCAGCTTGGGCGGGGGCAACTATGGCTACACCTTC.

V usage is TRBV27 and J usage is TRBJ2-2, with 7 nucleotides matching TRBD1. The CDR3 runs 16 residues. Losses at the gene ends were 1 base for V and 5 bases for J; bases not matched to a gene: 7. From germline, CDR1 is MNHEY and CDR2 SMNVEV (reference sequence). The CDR3 sequence: CASSLYSTGRTGELFF. In nucleotides, the CDR3 is TGTGCCAGCAGTTTATACTCGACAGGGCGGACCGGGGAGCTGTTTTTT.

The CDR3 loop reads CATSRVGTSGRFNEQFF. In DNA form, the CDR3 reads TGTGCCACCAGCAGAGTGGGGACTAGCGGGAGATTTAATGAGCAGTTCTTC. The chain links TRBV15 to TRBJ2-1; 14 nucleotides agree with TRBD2. The V gene's germline CDR1 is LNHNV and CDR2 YYDKDF (reference sequence). J lost 7 bases, V lost 1 base, and 6 bases had no gene match. This CDR3 region has 17 residues.

The chain carries TRBV9 and TRBJ2-7; D is possibly TRBD1 (6 bases). V lost 2 bases, J lost 2 bases, and 14 bases lay in between. The CDR3 is 15 amino acids. Germline V gene sequence: CDR1 SGDLS, CDR2 YYNGEE. The DNA of the CDR3 is TGTGCCAGCAGCGTGGCCGGGCCAGGGGCCTACGAGCAGTACTTC. This translates into CASSVAGPGAYEQYF.

CDR3 amino acids: CASRDILSGGYTF. CDR3 DNA sequence: TGTGCCAGCAGGGATATCCTCAGCGGAGGCTACACCTTC. The chain carries TRBV6-1 and TRBJ1-2; the D is unclear. The CDR3 consists of 13 residues. The germline CDR1 and CDR2 sequences are MNHNS and SASEGT. The V gene lost 6 bases and the J gene lost 8 bases, with 16 bases spanning the gap.

V gene TRBV7-6 combines with J gene TRBJ2-3; D unresolved. Germline lookup yields CDR1 SGHVS and CDR2 FNYEAQ. CDR3 length: 16 residues. Trimming shortened V by 1 base and J by 0 bases, and 11 bases separated the two germline ends. Here the CDR3 reads CASSLVAGISTDTQYF. The CDR3 DNA follows: TGTGCCAGCAGCTTAGTGGCAGGAATTAGCACAGATACGCAGTATTTT.

This rearrangement joins TRBV4-3 to TRBJ1-2, with TRBD1 matching over 9 bases. The CDR3 is 17 amino acids. The germline V gene encodes CDR1 LGHNA and CDR2 YSLEER. The V gene end was trimmed by 8 bases and the J gene end by 3 bases; junction bases not matched to a gene: 16. The CDR3 reads CASSGYGTGFFDYGYTF. The CDR3 region has the DNA TGCGCCAGCTCCGGCTACGGGACAGGGTTTTTTGACTATGGCTACACCTTC.

V gene TRBV14 combines with J gene TRBJ2-1, with 7 bases identical to TRBD2. The trim removed 3 bases at V and 1 base at J, leaving 6 bases unmatched. Germline CDR1 and CDR2: SGHDN and FVKESK. The CDR3 is 16 amino acids. CDR3 in DNA: TGTGCCAGCAGCCAGCGCGGGGGTGCGTCCTACAATGAGCAGTTCTTC. This translates into CASSQRGGASYNEQFF.

The rearrangement uses TRBV10-3 and TRBJ1-2, with 8 bases lining up with TRBD1. V lost 4 bases to trimming and J lost 7 bases; unmatched junction nucleotides: 8. CDR3 length equals 14 residues. Germline V gene sequence: CDR1 ENHRY, CDR2 SYGVKD. CDR3 DNA: TGTGCCATCAGTGGGGTAGAGGGACAGGTTGGCTACACCTTC. The encoded protein is CAISGVEGQVGYTF.

This chain connects TRBV7-9 to TRBJ2-7; the D gene is possibly TRBD1 (6 bases). The CDR3 runs to 17 residues. V gave up 4 bases and J gave up 0 bases, with 19 bases separating them. From germline, CDR1 is SEHNR and CDR2 FQNEAQ (reference sequence). CDR3 bases: TGTGCCAGCAGCTCCCGGAGCACAGGGCCTAGCTCCTACGAGCAGTACTTC. Translating it yields CASSSRSTGPSSYEQYF.

The rearrangement joins TRBV15 to TRBJ2-1; 7 bases are shared with TRBD2. CDR1 is LNHNV, CDR2 YYDKDF, per germline (reference sequence). This CDR3 contains 16 residues. Trimming at V came to 1 base and at J to 0 bases, leaving 3 bases not matched to a gene. The CDR3: CATSRVPGGSYNEQFF. The CDR3 nucleotides read TGTGCCACCAGCAGAGTCCCGGGAGGCTCCTACAATGAGCAGTTCTTC.

The J gene is TRBJ1-5, the V gene TRBV9; D possibly corresponds to TRBD1 (5 bases). The CDR3 extends over 14 amino acids. CDR1 and CDR2 (germline): SGDLS, YYNGEE. Between the trimmed V and J ends, which lost 0 bases and 5 bases, there was a span of 9 bases. The CDR3: CASSVDGGDQPQHF. The CDR3 DNA reads TGTGCCAGCAGCGTAGATGGGGGGGATCAGCCCCAGCATTTT.

The chain uses TRBV9 and TRBJ2-1, with a weak D call TRBD2 (6 bases). Germline V gene data show CDR1 as SGDLS and CDR2 as YYNGEE. The CDR3 sequence is 14 residues long. The V end lost 0 bases, the J end lost 7 bases, and 11 bases lay between the germline ends. The CDR3 loop reads CASSVGRGMNEQFF. The CDR3 DNA follows: TGTGCCAGCAGCGTAGGGCGGGGAATGAATGAGCAGTTCTTC.

The gene calls are TRBV30 and TRBJ2-4, with a possible D match to TRBD2 (6 bases). Germline lookup yields CDR1 GTSNPN and CDR2 SVGIG (reference sequence). V was cut by 0 bases and J by 6 bases, with 9 bases left in between. The CDR3 length is 13 residues. The CDR3 DNA sequence: TGTGCCTGGAGTGTCGGGGGATCAAACATTCAGTACTTC. Protein product: CAWSVGGSNIQYF. The whole variable domain, filled in from reference TRBV30 and TRBJ2-4, reads SQTIHQWPATLVQPVGSPLSLECTVEGTSNPNLYWYRQAAGRGLQLLFYSVGIGQISSEVPQNLSASRPQDRQFILSSKKLLLSDSGFYLCAWSVGGSNIQYFGAGTRLSVL.

The chain employs TRBV11-2 and TRBJ2-7; unclear D gene. Trimming shortened V by 5 bases and J by 3 bases, and 5 bases separated the two germline ends. The germline V gene encodes CDR1 SGHAT and CDR2 FQNNGV. This CDR3 contains 11 residues. The DNA of the CDR3 is TGTGCCAGCAGCCTCCGCTACGAGCAGTACTTC. This translates into CASSLRYEQYF.

The J gene is TRBJ2-2, the V gene TRBV5-1; possibly TRBD1 for D (5 bases). V gave up 4 bases and J gave up 0 bases, with 7 bases separating them. The germline CDR1 and CDR2 sequences are SGHRS and YFSETQ. This CDR3 contains 14 residues. The CDR3 DNA reads TGCGCCAGCAGCCCAGGGACGAACACCGGGGAGCTGTTTTTT. Protein sequence: CASSPGTNTGELFF.

This clone was observed a few times. The V gene is TRBV18, the J gene TRBJ2-1, with 9 bases aligning to TRBD2. Trimming at V came to 5 bases and at J to 9 bases, leaving 14 bases not matched to a gene. CDR1 and CDR2 from the germline V gene are KGHSH and LQKENI. This CDR3 region has 16 residues. The CDR3 nucleotides read TGTGCCAGCTCATCGGTAGGGGTAGCGGGGGTCGGTGAGCAGTTCTTC. Its protein product is CASSSVGVAGVGEQFF.

The rearrangement uses TRBV5-1 and TRBJ2-5; TRBD1 matches at 9 bases. The CDR3 covers 15 residues. The trim removed 1 base at V and 5 bases at J, leaving 6 bases unmatched. The germline CDR1 and CDR2 sequences are SGHRS and YFSETQ. Written as DNA, the CDR3 is TGCGCCAGCAGCTTGAGGACAGGGGCAATGGAGACCCAGTACTTC. Its translation is CASSLRTGAMETQYF.

The V call is TRBV6-1, the J call TRBJ1-4, with 7 bases matching TRBD1. V lost 2 bases, J lost 3 bases, and 3 bases stayed unmatched. This CDR3 has 15 amino acids. The germline gives CDR1 MNHNS, CDR2 SASEGT. CDR3 in amino acids: CASSEPGQSNEKLFF. For the CDR3, the DNA is TGTGCCAGCAGTGAACCGGGACAGTCTAATGAAAAACTGTTTTTT.

The CDR3 sequence: CASSRGTINTGELFF. The CDR3 coding sequence is TGCGCCAGCAGCCGGGGGACTATCAACACCGGGGAGCTGTTTTTT. The V gene is TRBV5-1, the J gene TRBJ2-2; 7 bases are a match to TRBD2. The CDR3 is made up of 15 amino acids. Looked up from germline, CDR1 is SGHRS and CDR2 is YFSETQ. Trimming removed 4 bases from V and 2 bases from J; junction bases left unmatched: 5.

This clone occurred once. The rearrangement uses TRBV5-1 and TRBJ1-2; TRBD1 might be the D (5 bases). This CDR3 spans 12 amino acids. Per the germline V gene, CDR1 is SGHRS and CDR2 is YFSETQ. V lost 4 bases and J lost 7, with 11 bases in between. Here the CDR3 reads CASSETDGGYTF. DNA of the CDR3: TGCGCCAGCAGCGAGACAGACGGTGGCTACACCTTC.

The J gene is TRBJ2-3, the V gene TRBV5-8; 7 nucleotides agree with TRBD2. The CDR3 has 15 amino acids. Germline assignment: CDR1 SGHTS and CDR2 YDEGEE. V was clipped by 1 base and J by 1 base; unmatched bases: 3. The CDR3 is CASSLRLAGTDTQYF. The CDR3 coding sequence is TGTGCCAGCAGCTTGAGGCTAGCGGGCACAGATACGCAGTATTTT.